This is a list of T cell receptor beta chains from one sample in a study of shared clonotypes between healthy human individuals. Here immunoSEQ multiplex PCR was the method, and the copy in TCRdb shows in-frame clones only, minus some. This repertoire shows a few million clones, 80% to 95% found once; its top ten account for 0.39%. Sequencing was done on a sample of naive CD4+ T cells from PBMCs. These receptors were collected from a man between 18 and 35 years old in good health. Some clones in this sample may be carry-over from other donors' samples. Each CDR3 is given with its conserved first and last residue. Each record gives: D gene, V gene, J gene, CDR3 length, clone size, CDR3 protein, CDR3 DNA. A D gene is named only where the DNA matches it firmly. Rows give clone size only sometimes, using once, few, many, or a class for an expanded clone.

>.|TRBV6-6|TRBJ2-7|15|.
CASSYSRTHWGEQYF
TGTGCCAGCAGTTACTCAAGGACCCACTGGGGCGAGCAGTACTTC
>.|TRBV12-5|TRBJ2-3|18|.
CASGFGTLSRRDTDTQYF
TGTGCTAGTGGATTTGGTACTCTTTCGAGGCGGGACACAGATACGCAGTATTTT
>.|TRBV7-2|TRBJ2-1|15|.
CASSLYAGPYNEQFF
TGTGCCAGCAGCTTATATGCCGGGCCCTACAATGAGCAGTTCTTC
>.|TRBV11-3|TRBJ1-1|13|.
CASSFRGATEAFF
TGTGCCAGCAGCTTCCGGGGGGCTACTGAAGCTTTCTTT
>TRBD1|TRBV5-1|TRBJ1-1|15|.
CASSLEGQGNTEAFF
TGCGCCAGCAGCTTGGAAGGACAGGGTAACACTGAAGCTTTCTTT
>.|TRBV9|TRBJ2-5|13|once
CASSLRLQETQYF
TGTGCCAGCAGCCTGAGGCTCCAAGAGACCCAGTACTTC
>.|TRBV5-1|TRBJ1-5|13|.
CASSLMGNQPQHF
TGCGCCAGCAGCTTGATGGGGAATCAGCCCCAGCATTTT
>.|TRBV4-3|TRBJ2-3|16|.
CASSQGLHSSTDTQYF
TGCGCCAGCAGCCAAGGTCTACACTCTAGCACAGATACGCAGTATTTT
>.|TRBV18|TRBJ1-1|16|.
CASSPQWGKMNTEAFF
TGTGCCAGCTCGCCCCAATGGGGCAAAATGAACACTGAAGCTTTCTTT
>TRBD1|TRBV28|TRBJ1-2|15|.
CASSLGQGGSYGYTF
TGTGCCAGCAGCCTCGGACAGGGCGGGAGCTATGGCTACACCTTC
>.|TRBV7-2|TRBJ1-4|15|.
CASSLGGNPAEKLFF
TGTGCCAGCAGCTTAGGGGGGAATCCAGCTGAAAAACTGTTTTTT
>.|TRBV20-1|TRBJ2-5|11|.
CSAPHLETQYF
TGCAGTGCACCCCACCTGGAGACCCAGTACTTC
>.|TRBV6-5|TRBJ2-7|15|.
CASSPSGGVLYEQYF
TGTGCCAGCAGTCCCTCGGGTGGGGTTCTCTACGAGCAGTACTTC
>.|TRBV27|TRBJ1-2|13|.
CASSFGGDYGYTF
TGTGCCAGCAGTTTTGGAGGGGACTATGGCTACACCTTC
>.|TRBV30|TRBJ1-1|13|.
CAWSPDRDGEAFF
TGTGCCTGGAGTCCAGACCGGGACGGCGAAGCTTTCTTT
>TRBD2|TRBV19|TRBJ2-2|14|.
CASGGGLYTGELFF
TGTGCCAGCGGGGGAGGGCTATACACCGGGGAGCTGTTTTTT
>.|TRBV4-1|TRBJ2-7|15|.
CASSQGEDNSYEQYF
TGCGCCAGCAGCCAAGGAGAGGATAACTCCTACGAGCAGTACTTC
>.|TRBV10-3|TRBJ2-5|12|few
CAISAASETQYF
TGTGCCATCAGTGCCGCCTCGGAGACCCAGTACTTC